This T cell receptor beta chain is drawn from a study of T cell responses to AZD1222 COVID-19 vaccine. Notes on this clone: Its target is unknown.

TCRdb keeps only in-frame clones here, not all; method: immunoSEQ multiplex PCR. The sample shows some 190,000 clones, just over 85% of them seen only once. General study results and limits: Most donors were white British and more were female, and clonal diversity was possibly underestimated.

Germline V CDR1 and CDR2: MNHEY, SVGEGT. Trimming shortened V by 6 bases and J by 0 bases, and 12 bases separated the two germline ends. CDR3 length: 15 residues. The genes are TRBV6-2 or TRBV6-3 and TRBJ1-5; no definite D call. The receptor's source is an adult in good health. The input for sequencing was peripheral blood, taken on day 0 of AZD1222 vaccination. The CDR3 nucleotides are TGTGCCAGCAGCCCAAGACGGTATAGCAATCAGCCCCAGCATTTT. It specifies CASSPRRYSNQPQHF.